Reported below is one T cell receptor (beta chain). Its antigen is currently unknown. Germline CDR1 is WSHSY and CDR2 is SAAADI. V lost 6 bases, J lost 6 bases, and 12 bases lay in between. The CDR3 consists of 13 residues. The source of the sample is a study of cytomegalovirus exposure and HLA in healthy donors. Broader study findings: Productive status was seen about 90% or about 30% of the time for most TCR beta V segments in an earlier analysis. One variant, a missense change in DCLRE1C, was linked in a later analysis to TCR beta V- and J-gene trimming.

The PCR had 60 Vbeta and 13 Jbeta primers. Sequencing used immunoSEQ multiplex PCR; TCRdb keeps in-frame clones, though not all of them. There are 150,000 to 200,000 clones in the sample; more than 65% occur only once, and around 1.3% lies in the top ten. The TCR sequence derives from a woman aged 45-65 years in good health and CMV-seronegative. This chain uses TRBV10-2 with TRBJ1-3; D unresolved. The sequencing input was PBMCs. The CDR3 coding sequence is TGCGCCAGCAGAATCGGACTGGAAAACACCATATATTTT. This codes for CASRIGLENTIYF.